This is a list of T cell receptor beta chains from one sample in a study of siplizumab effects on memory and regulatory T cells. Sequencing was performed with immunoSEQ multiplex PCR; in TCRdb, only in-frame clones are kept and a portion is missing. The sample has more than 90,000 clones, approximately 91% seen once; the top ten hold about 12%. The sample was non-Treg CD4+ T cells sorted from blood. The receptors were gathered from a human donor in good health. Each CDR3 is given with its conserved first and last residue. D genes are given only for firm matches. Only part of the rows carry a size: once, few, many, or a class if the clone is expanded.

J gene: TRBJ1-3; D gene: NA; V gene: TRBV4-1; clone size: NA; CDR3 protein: CASSPNGWESGNTIYF; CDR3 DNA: TGCGCCAGCAGCCCAAATGGGTGGGAGTCTGGAAACACCATATATTTT
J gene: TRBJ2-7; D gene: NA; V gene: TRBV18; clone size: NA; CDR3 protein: CASSPPGQAGQYF; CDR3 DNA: TGTGCCAGCTCACCACCCGGTCAGGCAGGGCAGTACTTC
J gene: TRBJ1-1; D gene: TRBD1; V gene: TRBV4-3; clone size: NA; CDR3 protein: CASSQGVQAGQGRAFF; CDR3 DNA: TGCGCCAGCAGCCAAGGGGTACAGGCGGGACAGGGGAGGGCTTTCTTT
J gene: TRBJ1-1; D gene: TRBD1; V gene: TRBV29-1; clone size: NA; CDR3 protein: CSVPGTGGRSLNTEAFF; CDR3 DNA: TGCAGCGTCCCAGGGACAGGGGGCCGGAGCTTGAACACTGAAGCTTTCTTT
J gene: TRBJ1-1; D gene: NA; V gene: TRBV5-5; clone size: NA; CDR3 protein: CASSSQMVGTEAFF; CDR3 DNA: TGTGCCAGCAGCTCTCAGATGGTTGGCACTGAAGCTTTCTTT
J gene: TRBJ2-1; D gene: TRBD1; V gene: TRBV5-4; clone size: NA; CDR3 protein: CASSRDRGSYNEQFF; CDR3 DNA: TGTGCCAGCAGCCGGGACAGGGGCTCCTACAATGAGCAGTTCTTC
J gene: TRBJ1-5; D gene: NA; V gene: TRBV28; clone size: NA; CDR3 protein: CASSSPMWEKAQHF; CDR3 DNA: TGTGCCAGCAGTTCCCCCATGTGGGAAAAGGCCCAGCATTTT
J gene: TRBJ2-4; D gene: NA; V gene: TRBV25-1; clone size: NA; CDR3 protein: CASSPTGLSIQYF; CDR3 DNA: TGTGCCAGCAGCCCTACAGGGTTGTCCATTCAGTACTTC
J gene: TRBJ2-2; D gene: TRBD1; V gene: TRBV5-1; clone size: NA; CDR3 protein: CASSTTGGGNTGELFF; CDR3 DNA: TGCGCCAGCTCCACGACAGGGGGAGGTAACACCGGGGAGCTGTTTTTT
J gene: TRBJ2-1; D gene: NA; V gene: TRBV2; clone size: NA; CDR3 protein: CASSGGIARGNEQFF; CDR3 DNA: TGTGCCAGCAGTGGGGGAATAGCGAGGGGGAATGAGCAGTTCTTC
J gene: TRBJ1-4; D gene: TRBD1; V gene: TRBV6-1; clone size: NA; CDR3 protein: CASSRDRDTNEKLFF; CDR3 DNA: TGTGCCAGCAGCCGGGACAGGGATACTAATGAAAAACTGTTTTTT
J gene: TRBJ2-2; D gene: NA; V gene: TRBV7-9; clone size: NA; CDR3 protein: CASTKGRPTGTGELFF; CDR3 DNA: TGTGCCAGCACCAAGGGACGGCCGACCGGCACCGGGGAGCTGTTTTTT
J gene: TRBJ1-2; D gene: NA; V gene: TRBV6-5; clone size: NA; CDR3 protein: CASNNVGGQGFGYTF; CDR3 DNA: TGTGCCAGCAATAACGTGGGAGGTCAGGGTTTTGGCTACACCTTC
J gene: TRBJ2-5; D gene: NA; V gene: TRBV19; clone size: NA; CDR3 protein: CASSSVGDAQETQYF; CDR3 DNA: TGTGCCAGTAGCTCAGTTGGTGATGCCCAAGAGACCCAGTACTTC
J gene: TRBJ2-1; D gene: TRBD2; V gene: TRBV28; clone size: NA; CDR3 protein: CASSLGLAPNNEQFF; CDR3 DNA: TGTGCCAGCAGTTTGGGACTAGCGCCAAACAATGAGCAGTTCTTC
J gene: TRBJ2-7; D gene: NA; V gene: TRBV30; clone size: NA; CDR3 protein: CAWSVSFITNNYEQYF; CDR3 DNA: TGTGCCTGGAGTGTATCGTTCATCACAAATAACTACGAGCAGTACTTC
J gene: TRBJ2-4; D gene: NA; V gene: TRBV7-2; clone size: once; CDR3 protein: CASSRRSGIQYF; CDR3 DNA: TGTGCCAGCAGCCGGCGGTCCGGCATTCAGTACTTC
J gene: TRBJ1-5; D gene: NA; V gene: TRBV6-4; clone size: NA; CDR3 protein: CASSDNGVRQPQHF; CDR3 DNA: TGTGCCAGCAGTGACAACGGGGTGCGACAGCCCCAGCATTTT
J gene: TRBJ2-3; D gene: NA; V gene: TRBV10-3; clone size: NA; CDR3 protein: CAIGLWNTDTQYF; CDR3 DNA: TGTGCCATCGGACTATGGAACACAGATACGCAGTATTTT
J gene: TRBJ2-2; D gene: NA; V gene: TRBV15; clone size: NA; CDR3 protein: CATSRELGPNTGELFF; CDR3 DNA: TGTGCCACCAGCAGAGAACTAGGGCCGAACACCGGGGAGCTGTTTTTT
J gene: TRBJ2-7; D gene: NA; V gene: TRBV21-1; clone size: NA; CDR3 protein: CASFRGTSVPYEQYF; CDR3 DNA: TGTGCCAGCTTCAGGGGCACTAGCGTCCCCTACGAGCAGTACTTC
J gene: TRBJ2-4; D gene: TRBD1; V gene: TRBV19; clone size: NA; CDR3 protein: CASSPDRAYIQYF; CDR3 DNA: TGTGCCAGTAGTCCGGACAGGGCGTACATTCAGTACTTC
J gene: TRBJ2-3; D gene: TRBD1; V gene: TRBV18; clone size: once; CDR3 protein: CASSHGQVGSDTQYF; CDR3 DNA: TGTGCCAGCTCTCACGGACAGGTCGGTTCAGATACGCAGTATTTT
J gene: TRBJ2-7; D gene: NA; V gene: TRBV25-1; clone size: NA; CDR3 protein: CASAKQGVTYEQYF; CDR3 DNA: TGTGCCAGCGCTAAACAAGGCGTAACCTACGAGCAGTACTTC
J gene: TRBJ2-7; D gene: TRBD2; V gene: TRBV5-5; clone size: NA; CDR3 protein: CASSTGLAGGPSYEQYF; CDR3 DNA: TGTGCCAGCAGCACGGGACTAGCGGGTGGACCCTCCTACGAGCAGTACTTC
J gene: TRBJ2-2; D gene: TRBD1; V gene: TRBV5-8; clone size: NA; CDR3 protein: CASSHGQVRTGELFF; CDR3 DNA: TGTGCCAGCAGCCATGGACAGGTCAGGACCGGGGAGCTGTTTTTT
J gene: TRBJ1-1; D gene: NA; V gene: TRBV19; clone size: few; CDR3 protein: CASSSMVMPNTEAFF; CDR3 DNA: TGTGCCAGTAGTTCCATGGTGATGCCGAACACTGAAGCTTTCTTT
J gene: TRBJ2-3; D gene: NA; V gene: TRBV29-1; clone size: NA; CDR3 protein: CSVEKDTDTQYF; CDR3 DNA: TGCAGCGTTGAGAAGGACACAGATACGCAGTATTTT
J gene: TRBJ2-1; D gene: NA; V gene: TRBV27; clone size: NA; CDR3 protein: CASSLGRNEQFF; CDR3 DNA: TGTGCCAGCAGTTTAGGACGCAATGAGCAGTTCTTC
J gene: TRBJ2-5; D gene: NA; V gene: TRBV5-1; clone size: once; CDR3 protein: CASSLLTQETQYF; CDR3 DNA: TGCGCCAGCAGCTTGTTGACACAAGAGACCCAGTACTTC
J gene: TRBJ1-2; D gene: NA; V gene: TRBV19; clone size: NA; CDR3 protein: CASSNKGAYGYTF; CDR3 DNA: TGTGCCAGTAGTAACAAGGGAGCCTATGGCTACACCTTC
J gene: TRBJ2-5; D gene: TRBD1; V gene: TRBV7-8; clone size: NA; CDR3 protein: CASSRDRGLRETQYF; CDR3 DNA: TGTGCCAGCAGCAGGGACAGGGGGCTCAGAGAGACCCAGTACTTC
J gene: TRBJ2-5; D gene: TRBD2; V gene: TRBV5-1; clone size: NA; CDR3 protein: CASRGGVIFAETQYF; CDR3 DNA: TGCGCCAGCAGGGGAGGGGTCATATTCGCAGAGACCCAGTACTTC
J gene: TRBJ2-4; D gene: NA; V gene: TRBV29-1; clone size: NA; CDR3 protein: CSVGSWQGIVQYF; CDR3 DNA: TGCAGCGTTGGGTCATGGCAGGGGATCGTTCAGTACTTC
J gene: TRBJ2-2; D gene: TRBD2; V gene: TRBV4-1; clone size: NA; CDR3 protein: CASSPKPGLAGELFF; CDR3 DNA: TGCGCCAGCAGCCCAAAACCGGGACTAGCCGGGGAGCTGTTTTTT
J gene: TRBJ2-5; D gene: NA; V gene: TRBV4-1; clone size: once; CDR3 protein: CASSQPELPETQYF; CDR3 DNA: TGCGCCAGCAGCCAACCCGAGTTGCCAGAGACCCAGTACTTC
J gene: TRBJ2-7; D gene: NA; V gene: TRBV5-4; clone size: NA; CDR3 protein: CASSRLEGSYEQYF; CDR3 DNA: TGTGCCAGCAGTCGACTGGAAGGGAGCTACGAGCAGTACTTC